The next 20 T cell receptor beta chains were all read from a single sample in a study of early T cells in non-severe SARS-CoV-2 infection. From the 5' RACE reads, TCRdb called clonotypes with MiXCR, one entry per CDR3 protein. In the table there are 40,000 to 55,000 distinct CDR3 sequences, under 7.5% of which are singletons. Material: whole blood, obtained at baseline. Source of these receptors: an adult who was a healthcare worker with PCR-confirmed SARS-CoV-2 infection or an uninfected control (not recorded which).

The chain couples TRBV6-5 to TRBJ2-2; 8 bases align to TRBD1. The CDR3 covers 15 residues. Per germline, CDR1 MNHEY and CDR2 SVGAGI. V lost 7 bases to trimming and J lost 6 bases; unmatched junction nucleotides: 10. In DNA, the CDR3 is TGTGCCAGCAAGAGGGGACAGGTCTCGTCCGGGGAGCTGTTTTTT. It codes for CASKRGQVSSGELFF.

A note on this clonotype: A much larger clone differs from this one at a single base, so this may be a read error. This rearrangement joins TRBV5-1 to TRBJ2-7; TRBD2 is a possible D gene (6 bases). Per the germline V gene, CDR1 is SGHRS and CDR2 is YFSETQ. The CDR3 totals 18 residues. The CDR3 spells CASSSRDSGAPPTYEHYF. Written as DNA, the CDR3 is TGCGCCAGCAGCTCCCGGGATAGCGGAGCTCCCCCTACCTACGAGCATTACTTC.

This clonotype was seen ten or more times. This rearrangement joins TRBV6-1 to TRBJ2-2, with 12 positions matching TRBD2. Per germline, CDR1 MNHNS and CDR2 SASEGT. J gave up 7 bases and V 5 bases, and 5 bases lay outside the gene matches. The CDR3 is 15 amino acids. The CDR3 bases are TGTGCCAGCAGTCGACTAGCGGGAGAAGGCGGGGAGCTGTTTTTT. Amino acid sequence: CASSRLAGEGGELFF.

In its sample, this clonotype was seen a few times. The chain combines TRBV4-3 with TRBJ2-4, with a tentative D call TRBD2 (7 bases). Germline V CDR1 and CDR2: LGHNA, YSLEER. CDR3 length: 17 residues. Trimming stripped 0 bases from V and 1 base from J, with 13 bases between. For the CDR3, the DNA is TGCGCCAGCAGCCAAGATCGGGGGGCCGTGGCCAAAAACATTCAGTACTTC. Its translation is CASSQDRGAVAKNIQYF.

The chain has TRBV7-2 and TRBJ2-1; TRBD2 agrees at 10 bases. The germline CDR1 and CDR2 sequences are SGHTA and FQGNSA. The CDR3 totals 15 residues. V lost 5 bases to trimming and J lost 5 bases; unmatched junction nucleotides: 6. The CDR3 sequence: CASSVSSGGNNEQFF. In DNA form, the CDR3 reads TGTGCCAGCAGCGTCTCTAGCGGGGGAAACAATGAGCAGTTCTTC.

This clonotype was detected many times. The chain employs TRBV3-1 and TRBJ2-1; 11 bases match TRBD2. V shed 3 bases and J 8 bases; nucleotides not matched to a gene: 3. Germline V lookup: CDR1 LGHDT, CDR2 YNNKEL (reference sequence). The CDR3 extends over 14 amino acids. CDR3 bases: TGTGCCAGCAGCCAGTTACTAGCGGGAGATGAGCAGTTCTTC. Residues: CASSQLLAGDEQFF.

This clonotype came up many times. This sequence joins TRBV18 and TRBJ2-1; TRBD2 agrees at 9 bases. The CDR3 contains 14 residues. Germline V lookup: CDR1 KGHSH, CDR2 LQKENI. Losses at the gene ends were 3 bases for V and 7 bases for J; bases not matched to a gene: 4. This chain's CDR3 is CASSPGGLANEQFF. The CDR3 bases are TGTGCCAGCTCACCGGGCGGACTAGCGAATGAGCAGTTCTTC.

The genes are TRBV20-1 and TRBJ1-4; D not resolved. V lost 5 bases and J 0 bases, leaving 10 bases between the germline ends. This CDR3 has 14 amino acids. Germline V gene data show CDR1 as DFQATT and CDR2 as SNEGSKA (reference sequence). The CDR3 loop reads CSAYYGATNEKLFF. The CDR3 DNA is TGCAGTGCTTATTACGGTGCAACTAATGAAAAACTGTTTTTT.

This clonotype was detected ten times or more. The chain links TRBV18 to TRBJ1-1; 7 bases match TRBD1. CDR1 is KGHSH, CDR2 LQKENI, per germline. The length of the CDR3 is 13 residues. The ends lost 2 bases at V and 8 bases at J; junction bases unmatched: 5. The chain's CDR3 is CASSPRRGPEAFF. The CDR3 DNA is TGTGCCAGCTCACCAAGGAGGGGGCCGGAAGCTTTCTTT.

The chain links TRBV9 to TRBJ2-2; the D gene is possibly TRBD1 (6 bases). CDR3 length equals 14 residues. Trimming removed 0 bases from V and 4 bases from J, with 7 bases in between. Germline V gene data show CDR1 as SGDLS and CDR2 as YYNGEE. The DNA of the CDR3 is TGTGCCAGCAGCGTAGGACAGGTCACCGGGGAGCTGTTTTTT. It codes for CASSVGQVTGELFF.

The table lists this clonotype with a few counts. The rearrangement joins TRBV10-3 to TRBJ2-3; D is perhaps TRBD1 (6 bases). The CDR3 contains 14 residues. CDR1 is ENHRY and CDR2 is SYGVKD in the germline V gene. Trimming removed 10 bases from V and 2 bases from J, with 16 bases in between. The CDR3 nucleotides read TGTGCCACGGACCCGGGGACAACCACAGATACGCAGTATTTT. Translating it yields CATDPGTTTDTQYF.

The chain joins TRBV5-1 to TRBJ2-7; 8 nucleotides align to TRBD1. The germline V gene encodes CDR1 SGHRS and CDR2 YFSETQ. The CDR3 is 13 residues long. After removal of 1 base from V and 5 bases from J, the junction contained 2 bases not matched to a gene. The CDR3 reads CASSLQGADEQYF. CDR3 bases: TGCGCCAGCAGCTTGCAGGGGGCGGACGAGCAGTACTTC.

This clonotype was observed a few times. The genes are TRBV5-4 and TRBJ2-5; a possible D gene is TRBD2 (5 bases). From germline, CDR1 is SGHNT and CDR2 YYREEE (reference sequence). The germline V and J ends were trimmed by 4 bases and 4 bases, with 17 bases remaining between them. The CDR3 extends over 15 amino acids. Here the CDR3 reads CASSKSTFGGETQYF. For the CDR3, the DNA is TGTGCCAGCAGCAAGAGTACTTTCGGAGGAGAGACCCAGTACTTC. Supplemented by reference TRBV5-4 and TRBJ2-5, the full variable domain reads ETGVTQSPTHLIKTRGQQVTLRCSSQSGHNTVSWYQQALGQGPQFIFQYYREEENGRGNFPPRFSGLQFPNYSSELNVNALELDDSALYLCASSKSTFGGETQYFGPGTRLLVL.

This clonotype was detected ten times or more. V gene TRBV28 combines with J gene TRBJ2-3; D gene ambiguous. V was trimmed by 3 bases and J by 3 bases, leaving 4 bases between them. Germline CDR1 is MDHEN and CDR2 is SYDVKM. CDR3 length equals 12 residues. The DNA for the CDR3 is TGTGCCAGCAGTTTCGCGACAGATACGCAGTATTTT. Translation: CASSFATDTQYF. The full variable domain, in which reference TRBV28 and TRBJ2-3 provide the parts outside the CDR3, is DVKVTQSSRYLVKRTGEKVFLECVQDMDHENMFWYRQDPGLGLRLIYFSYDVKMKEKGDIPEGYSVSREKKERFSLILESASTNQTSMYLCASSFATDTQYFGPGTRLTVL.

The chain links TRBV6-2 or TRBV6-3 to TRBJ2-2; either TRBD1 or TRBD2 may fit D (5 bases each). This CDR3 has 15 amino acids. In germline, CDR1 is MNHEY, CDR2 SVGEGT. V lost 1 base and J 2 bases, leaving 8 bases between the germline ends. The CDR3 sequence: CASSYFRDNTGELFF. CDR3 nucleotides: TGTGCCAGCAGTTACTTTAGGGACAACACCGGGGAGCTGTTTTTT.

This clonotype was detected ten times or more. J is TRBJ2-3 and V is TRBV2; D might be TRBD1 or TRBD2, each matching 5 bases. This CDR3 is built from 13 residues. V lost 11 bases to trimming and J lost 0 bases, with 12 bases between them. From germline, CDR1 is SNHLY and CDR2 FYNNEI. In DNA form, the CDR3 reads TGTGCCTGCCCCGGGGCTAGCACAGATACGCAGTATTTT. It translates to CACPGASTDTQYF.

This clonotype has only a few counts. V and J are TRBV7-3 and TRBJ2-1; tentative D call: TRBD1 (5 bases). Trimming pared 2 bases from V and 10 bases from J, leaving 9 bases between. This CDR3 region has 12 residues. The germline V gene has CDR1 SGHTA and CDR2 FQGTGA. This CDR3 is CASSLDNREQFF. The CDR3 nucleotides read TGTGCCAGCAGCTTAGATAACAGGGAGCAGTTCTTC. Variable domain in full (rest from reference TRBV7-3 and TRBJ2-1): GAGVSQTPSNKVTEKGKYVELRCDPISGHTALYWYRQSLGQGPEFLIYFQGTGAADDSGLPNDRFFAVRPEGSVSTLKIQRTERGDSAVYLCASSLDNREQFFGPGTRLTVL.

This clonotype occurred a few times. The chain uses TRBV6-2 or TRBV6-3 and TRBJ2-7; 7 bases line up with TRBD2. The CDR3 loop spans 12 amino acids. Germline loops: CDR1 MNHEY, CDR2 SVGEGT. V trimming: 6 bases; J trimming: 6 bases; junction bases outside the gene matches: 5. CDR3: CASSLGTTEQYF. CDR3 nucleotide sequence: TGTGCCAGCAGCCTCGGGACTACCGAGCAGTACTTC.

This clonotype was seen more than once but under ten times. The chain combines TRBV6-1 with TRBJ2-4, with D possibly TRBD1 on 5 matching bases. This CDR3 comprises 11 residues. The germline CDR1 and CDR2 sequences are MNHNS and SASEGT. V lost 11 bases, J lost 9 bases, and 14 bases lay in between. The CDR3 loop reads CAVQGVGIQYF. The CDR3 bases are TGTGCCGTCCAGGGTGTAGGCATTCAGTACTTC.

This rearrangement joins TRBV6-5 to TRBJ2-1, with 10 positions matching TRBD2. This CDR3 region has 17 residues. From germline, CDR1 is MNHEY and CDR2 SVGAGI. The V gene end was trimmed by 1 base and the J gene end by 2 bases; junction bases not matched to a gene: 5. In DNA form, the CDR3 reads TGTGCCAGCAGTTACTTAAGCGGGAGGGCCCCCTACAATGAGCAGTTCTTC. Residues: CASSYLSGRAPYNEQFF.